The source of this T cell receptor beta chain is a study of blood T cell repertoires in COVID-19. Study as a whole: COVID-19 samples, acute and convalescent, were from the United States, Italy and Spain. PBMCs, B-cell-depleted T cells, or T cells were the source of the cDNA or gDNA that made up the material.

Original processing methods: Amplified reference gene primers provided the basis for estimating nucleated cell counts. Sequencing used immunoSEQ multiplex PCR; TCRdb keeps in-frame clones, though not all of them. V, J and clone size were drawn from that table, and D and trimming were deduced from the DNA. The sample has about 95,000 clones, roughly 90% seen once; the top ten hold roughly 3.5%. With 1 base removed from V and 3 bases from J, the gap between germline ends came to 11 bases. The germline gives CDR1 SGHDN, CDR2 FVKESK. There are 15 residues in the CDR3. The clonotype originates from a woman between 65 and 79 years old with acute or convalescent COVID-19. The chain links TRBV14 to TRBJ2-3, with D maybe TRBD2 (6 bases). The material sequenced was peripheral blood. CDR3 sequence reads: CASSQVAGRTDTQYF. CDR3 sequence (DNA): TGTGCCAGCAGCCAAGTAGCCGGGAGAACAGATACGCAGTATTTT.